Below, one TCR beta chain is given with its context. Germline CDR1 reads SGHTA; CDR2 reads FQGNSA. Trimming removed 4 bases from V and 5 bases from J; junction bases left unmatched: 5. The CDR3 contains 14 residues. This specimen comes from a study of OX40 agonist ivuxolimab in advanced cancers. The data were produced by immunoSEQ multiplex PCR, yet TCRdb's version contains in-frame clones alone and is incomplete. Among 50,000 to 65,000 clones, approximately 89% were seen once, and the ten largest hold approximately 1%. The clonotype comes from an adult with an advanced solid tumor such as melanoma, head and neck, liver or kidney cancer. V gene TRBV7-2 combines with J gene TRBJ2-5; the match to TRBD1 covers 9 bases. The source material was CD4+ or CD8+ T cells sorted from blood, sampled in a trial of the OX40 agonist ivuxolimab. DNA of the CDR3: TGTGCCAGCAGCTCCGGGACAGGGTCTGAGACCCAGTACTTC. It encodes CASSSGTGSETQYF.